These 30 T cell receptor beta chains came from one sample sequenced in a study of T cell clones after liver transplantation (dated by TCRdb to about 2019). The library was built by means of the immunoSEQ multiplex PCR assay. TCRdb retrieved this table from immuneACCESS and kept in-frame rearrangements only. Not all clones are present; in checked studies, unresolved V genes account for under half, and no reason is known for the remainder. For this sample the table gives around 110,000 clones, of which 90% were detected only once. The ten largest clones capture approximately 0.84% of the sample. Sequenced here: CD4+ T cells from blood, sampled 12 months after liver transplant. The receptor set was obtained from a human patient who received a liver transplant. Once a transplant has taken place, some T cells may be donor derived.

CDR3 region: CASSPRTYEQYF. DNA of the CDR3: TGTGCCAGCAGCCCCCGAACCTACGAGCAGTACTTC. This chain links TRBV14 with TRBJ2-7, with D unresolved. The V end lost 4 bases, the J end lost 2 bases, and 6 bases lay between the germline ends. The germline V gene encodes CDR1 SGHDN and CDR2 FVKESK. The CDR3 totals 12 residues. Looking up the rest from reference TRBV14 and TRBJ2-7 gives the full variable domain: EAGVTQFPSHSVIEKGQTVTLRCDPISGHDNLYWYRRVMGKEIKFLLHFVKESKQDESGMPNNRFLAERTGGTYSTLKVQPAELEDSGVYFCASSPRTYEQYFGPGTRLTVT.

The rearrangement joins TRBV5-1 to TRBJ2-5; a weak D match, TRBD2 (6 bases). V was trimmed by 4 bases and J by 2 bases, leaving 12 bases between them. Germline CDR1 reads SGHRS; CDR2 reads YFSETQ. The CDR3 extends over 14 amino acids. The chain's CDR3 is CASSTGTSQETQYF. The CDR3 DNA reads TGCGCCAGCAGCACGGGGACTTCTCAAGAGACCCAGTACTTC.

This chain uses TRBV2 with TRBJ2-5, with 8 bases lining up with TRBD2. The CDR3 is 16 residues long. With 1 base clipped from V and 4 bases from J, the junction kept 8 bases outside the gene matches. Germline V gives CDR1 SNHLY, CDR2 FYNNEI. The CDR3 spells CASSEDVLAGLETQYF. The CDR3 region has the DNA TGTGCCAGCAGTGAAGATGTATTAGCGGGACTAGAGACCCAGTACTTC.

The V call is TRBV6-5, the J call TRBJ2-7; D unclear. Germline CDR1 and CDR2: MNHEY and SVGAGI. Trimming took off 2 bases at V and 2 bases at J, with 13 bases between the two ends. The CDR3 totals 15 residues. CDR3 coding DNA: TGTGCCAGCAGTTACCGCGAGAGTACCACCTACGAGCAGTACTTC. Its translation: CASSYRESTTYEQYF.

J is TRBJ2-2 and V is TRBV5-1; no clear D gene. Germline lookup yields CDR1 SGHRS and CDR2 YFSETQ. The CDR3 length is 14 residues. V was cut by 4 bases and J by 4 bases, with 11 bases left in between. CDR3 loop: CASSPETATGELFF. The CDR3 DNA reads TGCGCCAGCAGCCCCGAGACGGCCACCGGGGAGCTGTTTTTT.

CDR3 coding DNA: TGTGCCAGCAGCGTGGGGACTCCGTTAGGTAGTGAGCAGTTCTTC. Translation: CASSVGTPLGSEQFF. The chain uses TRBV9 and TRBJ2-1, with D tentatively TRBD2 (6 bases). The length of the CDR3 is 15 residues. V was clipped by 2 bases and J by 9 bases, with 18 bases between them. CDR1 SGDLS and CDR2 YYNGEE come from the germline V gene.

The chain combines TRBV29-1 with TRBJ2-1; a weak D match, TRBD2 (6 bases). CDR3 length: 14 residues. V lost 3 bases, J lost 6 bases, and 15 bases lay in between. Germline-derived CDR1 and CDR2 are SQVTM and ANQGSEA. The CDR3 spells CSVEGGRMGNEQFF. In DNA form, the CDR3 reads TGCAGCGTTGAGGGGGGACGCATGGGCAATGAGCAGTTCTTC.

The chain recombines TRBV28 with TRBJ2-7; D may be TRBD1 (7 bases). Trimming took off 8 bases at V and 0 bases at J, with 17 bases between the two ends. The CDR3 contains 15 residues. Germline assignment: CDR1 MDHEN and CDR2 SYDVKM. The CDR3 is CASFAGQQNSYEQYF. DNA of the CDR3: TGTGCCAGCTTCGCGGGACAGCAGAACTCCTACGAGCAGTACTTC.

The rearrangement links TRBV5-1 to TRBJ2-5; TRBD2 matches 8 bases. Looked up from germline, CDR1 is SGHRS and CDR2 is YFSETQ. There are 15 residues in the CDR3. V was pared by 4 bases and J by 1 base, with 6 bases of the junction left unmatched. CDR3 protein: CASSPGGLAQETQYF. The CDR3 region has the DNA TGCGCCAGCAGCCCCGGAGGACTAGCCCAAGAGACCCAGTACTTC.

V gene TRBV5-1 combines with J gene TRBJ1-3; maybe TRBD1 (6 bases). CDR1 is SGHRS, CDR2 YFSETQ, per germline. The ends were cut back, 0 bases at V and 4 bases at J, with 8 bases in the middle. This CDR3 has 14 amino acids. The CDR3 DNA reads as TGCGCCAGCAGCTTGGGGACAGAGGGAAACACCATATATTTT. Residues: CASSLGTEGNTIYF.

V gene TRBV7-2 combines with J gene TRBJ2-3; D is undetermined. Germline assignment: CDR1 SGHTA and CDR2 FQGNSA. The CDR3 runs to 14 residues. V was clipped by 5 bases and J by 1 base, with 10 bases between them. The CDR3 sequence: CASSNVFGTDTQYF. CDR3 nucleotides: TGTGCCAGCAGCAACGTCTTTGGCACAGATACGCAGTATTTT.

The chain recombines TRBV5-6 with TRBJ2-5, with D hard to call. This CDR3 has 13 amino acids. Germline CDR1 SGHDT, CDR2 YYEEEE. Between the trimmed V and J ends, which lost 2 bases and 5 bases, there was a span of 10 bases. CDR3: CASSFRPGETQYF. CDR3 DNA sequence: TGTGCCAGCAGCTTTAGACCCGGGGAGACCCAGTACTTC.

This chain links TRBV13 with TRBJ2-2; 10 bases are a match to TRBD2. The V segment lost 3 bases and the J segment 5 bases; nucleotides outside the gene matches: 6. The CDR3 length is 16 residues. The germline gives CDR1 PRHDT, CDR2 FYEKMQ (reference sequence). The CDR3 region is CASSFSSGSETGELFF. The CDR3 DNA is TGTGCCAGCAGCTTTTCTAGCGGGAGTGAAACCGGGGAGCTGTTTTTT.

The CDR3 DNA sequence: TGCGCCAGCAGCCAAGATAGCCAGAACTATGGCTACACCTTC. This codes for CASSQDSQNYGYTF. V usage is TRBV4-1 and J usage is TRBJ1-2, with D uncertain. V was cut by 0 bases and J by 2 bases, with 7 bases left in between. Germline loops: CDR1 MGHRA, CDR2 YSYEKL. This CDR3 has 14 residues.

V and J are TRBV18 and TRBJ2-1, with 11 bases lining up with TRBD1. The CDR3 sequence is 18 residues long. Germline V gene lookup returns CDR1 KGHSH and CDR2 LQKENI. With 4 bases clipped from V and 1 base from J, the junction kept 9 bases outside the gene matches. CDR3 protein: CASSQKTGTGGSYNEQFF. CDR3 coding DNA: TGTGCCAGCTCACAAAAAACCGGGACAGGGGGATCCTACAATGAGCAGTTCTTC.

The chain carries TRBV4-1 and TRBJ2-3; D ambiguous. V lost 7 bases, J lost 0 bases, and 8 bases lay in between. Per germline, CDR1 MGHRA and CDR2 YSYEKL. The CDR3 is 13 residues long. CDR3 sequence reads: CASTAVSTDTQYF. The CDR3 DNA reads as TGCGCCAGCACGGCGGTTAGCACAGATACGCAGTATTTT.

This chain links TRBV28 with TRBJ2-3; 7 bases map to TRBD2. The V segment lost 8 bases and the J segment 1 base; nucleotides outside the gene matches: 12. The CDR3 totals 16 residues. The germline gives CDR1 MDHEN, CDR2 SYDVKM. In nucleotides, the CDR3 is TGTGCCAGCGACTCATTAGCGGGCCAGGGCACAGATACGCAGTATTTT. It specifies CASDSLAGQGTDTQYF.

The rearrangement uses TRBV27 and TRBJ2-1, with 12 bases lining up with TRBD2. CDR3 length equals 15 residues. J lost 4 bases, V lost 6 bases, and 4 bases had no gene match. Germline lookup yields CDR1 MNHEY and CDR2 SMNVEV (reference sequence). The CDR3 region is CASRPGTSGYNEQFF. The DNA of the CDR3 is TGTGCCAGCAGACCCGGGACTAGCGGGTACAATGAGCAGTTCTTC.

The V call is TRBV6-9, the J call TRBJ1-5; the match to TRBD1 covers 7 bases. Germline V gene lookup returns CDR1 MNHGY and CDR2 SVAAGI. The CDR3 extends over 14 amino acids. Unmatched junction bases numbered 3, after V lost 5 bases and J lost 2 bases. For the CDR3, the DNA is TGTGCCAGCAGTCGAACAGGGGGCAATCAGCCCCAGCATTTT. Translated: CASSRTGGNQPQHF.

The J gene is TRBJ2-5, the V gene TRBV7-2; D possibly corresponds to TRBD2 (6 bases). This CDR3 comprises 15 residues. V lost 6 bases, J lost 2 bases, and 16 bases lay in between. Germline V gives CDR1 SGHTA, CDR2 FQGNSA. CDR3 DNA sequence: TGTGCCAGCAGTCCCCAGCGGGTCCAGCAAGAGACCCAGTACTTC. It translates to CASSPQRVQQETQYF.

The chain recombines TRBV29-1 with TRBJ1-1; D perhaps matches TRBD1 (5 bases). CDR1 and CDR2 (germline): SQVTM, ANQGSEA. Between the trimmed V and J ends, which lost 4 bases and 2 bases, there was a span of 14 bases. This CDR3 contains 14 residues. In nucleotides, the CDR3 is TGCAGCGTTGTATTTGGGGCAGCCAACACTGAAGCTTTCTTT. This translates into CSVVFGAANTEAFF.

The chain carries TRBV6-5 and TRBJ2-3; TRBD1 aligns across 7 bases. V gave up 6 bases and J gave up 2 bases; unmatched junction bases: 8. The CDR3 extends over 15 amino acids. Looked up from germline, CDR1 is MNHEY and CDR2 is SVGAGI. CDR3 residues: CASRRQGAPTDTQYF. The DNA for the CDR3 is TGTGCCAGCAGACGACAGGGCGCCCCCACAGATACGCAGTATTTT.

The V and J genes are TRBV5-4 and TRBJ1-1; D is possibly TRBD1 (5 bases). The V end lost 4 bases, the J end lost 0 bases, and 13 bases lay between the germline ends. Germline V CDR1 and CDR2: SGHNT, YYREEE (reference sequence). The length of the CDR3 is 15 residues. The CDR3: CASSPVGELNTEAFF. In DNA form, the CDR3 reads TGTGCCAGCAGCCCTGTGGGGGAGTTGAACACTGAAGCTTTCTTT.

The chain recombines TRBV5-4 with TRBJ1-4, with TRBD1 identical over 7 bases. Germline V gene lookup returns CDR1 SGHNT and CDR2 YYREEE (reference sequence). The CDR3 contains 15 residues. Unmatched junction bases numbered 9, after V lost 9 bases and J lost 1 base. CDR3 amino acids: CATSQGGGTNEKLFF. The CDR3 DNA reads TGTGCCACCTCTCAGGGGGGGGGAACTAATGAAAAACTGTTTTTT.

The chain carries TRBV5-1 and TRBJ1-2; 7 nucleotides match TRBD1. The CDR3 consists of 14 residues. Germline V CDR1 and CDR2: SGHRS, YFSETQ. Germline trimming cut 4 bases from V and 6 bases from J; bases unmatched to any gene: 9. The CDR3 region has the DNA TGCGCCAGCAGCGATCTAACAGGGGTTGATGGCTACACCTTC. Amino acid sequence: CASSDLTGVDGYTF. Full variable domain (missing parts from reference TRBV5-1 and TRBJ1-2): KAGVTQTPRYLIKTRGQQVTLSCSPISGHRSVSWYQQTPGQGLQFLFEYFSETQRNKGNFPGRFSGRQFSNSRSEMNVSTLELGDSALYLCASSDLTGVDGYTFGSGTRLTVV.

CDR3 loop: CASSPGLAGMTDTQYF. CDR3 in DNA: TGCGCCAGCAGCCCCGGACTAGCGGGAATGACAGATACGCAGTATTTT. The J gene is TRBJ2-3, the V gene TRBV5-1; 12 bases are a match to TRBD2. The CDR3 has 16 amino acids. Per the germline V gene, CDR1 is SGHRS and CDR2 is YFSETQ. Trimming at V came to 4 bases and at J to 3 bases, leaving 6 bases not matched to a gene.

This clone was counted only a few times. This rearrangement joins TRBV6-4 to TRBJ2-6; weak D call: TRBD2 (6 bases). The V and J ends lost 8 bases and 2 bases respectively, with 13 bases between them. Per the germline V gene, CDR1 is MRHNA and CDR2 is SNTAGT. CDR3 length equals 15 residues. CDR3 residues: CASAPGSAGANVLTF. The CDR3, as DNA: TGTGCCAGCGCCCCCGGGAGCGCTGGGGCCAACGTCCTGACTTTC.

On this clone itself: Other DNA sequences from this sample encode an identical CDR3 as well. The chain links TRBV5-1 to TRBJ2-1, with D unclear. With 4 bases removed from V and 7 bases from J, the gap between germline ends came to 9 bases. Germline V lookup: CDR1 SGHRS, CDR2 YFSETQ. The CDR3 has 12 amino acids. CDR3 sequence: CASSLGMNEQFF. CDR3 sequence (DNA): TGCGCCAGCAGCCTGGGGATGAATGAGCAGTTCTTC.

The rearrangement links TRBV28 to TRBJ1-5; D not certain. The germline V gene has CDR1 MDHEN and CDR2 SYDVKM. The CDR3 runs 14 residues. V shed 6 bases and J shed 0 bases, with 9 bases lying between them. The CDR3 coding sequence is TGTGCCAGCAGCCCAGTGGATAGCAATCAGCCCCAGCATTTT. Its translation is CASSPVDSNQPQHF.

The chain joins TRBV19 to TRBJ2-7; 8 bases are a match to TRBD1. Germline V gives CDR1 LNHDA, CDR2 SQIVND (reference sequence). V trimming: 4 bases; J trimming: 6 bases; junction bases outside the gene matches: 8. The CDR3 is 14 residues long. The CDR3 DNA follows: TGTGCCAGTAGTACGACAGGGGCGACCTCCGAGCAGTACTTC. Amino acids: CASSTTGATSEQYF.